The present T cell receptor (beta chain) was sequenced within a study of blood T cell repertoires in COVID-19. The protocol was immunoSEQ multiplex PCR, while the TCRdb copy is restricted to in-frame clones and leaves out a portion. Here the sample spans about 380,000 clones, around 84% being singletons. Germline CDR1 and CDR2: MDHEN and SYDVKM. The junction had 8 bases not matched to a gene; V was cut back by 3 bases and J by 9 bases. The length of the CDR3 is 14 residues. Sequencing input: peripheral blood. This clonotype was obtained from a young woman with acute or convalescent COVID-19. The V and J genes are TRBV28 and TRBJ2-3; 8 bases are shared with TRBD2. The CDR3 here is CASSLVVAGITQYF. For the CDR3, the DNA is TGTGCCAGCAGTTTGGTGGTAGCGGGAATAACGCAGTATTTT.